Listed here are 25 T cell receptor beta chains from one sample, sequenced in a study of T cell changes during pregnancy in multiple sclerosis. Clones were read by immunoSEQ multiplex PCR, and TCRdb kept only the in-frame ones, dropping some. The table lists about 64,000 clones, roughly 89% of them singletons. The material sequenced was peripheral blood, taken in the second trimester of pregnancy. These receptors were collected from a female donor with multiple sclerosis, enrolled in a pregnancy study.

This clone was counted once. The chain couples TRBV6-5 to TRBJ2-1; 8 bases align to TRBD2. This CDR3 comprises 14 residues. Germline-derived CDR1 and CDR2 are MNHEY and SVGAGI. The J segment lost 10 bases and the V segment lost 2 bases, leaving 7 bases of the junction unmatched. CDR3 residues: CASSYGRGAREQFF. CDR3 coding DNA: TGTGCCAGCAGTTACGGGCGGGGGGCAAGGGAGCAGTTCTTC.

The CDR3 loop reads CASSLEGGRAGEQYF. Written as DNA, the CDR3 is TGCGCCAGCAGCTTGGAGGGCGGGAGGGCCGGGGAGCAGTACTTC. The chain carries TRBV5-1 and TRBJ2-5, with 9 bases identical to TRBD2. CDR1 is SGHRS, CDR2 YFSETQ, per germline. The junction had 11 bases not matched to a gene; V was cut back by 0 bases and J by 11 bases. The CDR3 totals 15 residues.

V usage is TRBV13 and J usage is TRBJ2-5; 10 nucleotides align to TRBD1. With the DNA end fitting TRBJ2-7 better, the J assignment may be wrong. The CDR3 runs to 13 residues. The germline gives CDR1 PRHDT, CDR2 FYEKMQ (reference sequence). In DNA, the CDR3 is TGTGCCAGCAGCTACGGACAGGGGGACGAGCAGTACTTC. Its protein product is CASSYGQGDEQYF.

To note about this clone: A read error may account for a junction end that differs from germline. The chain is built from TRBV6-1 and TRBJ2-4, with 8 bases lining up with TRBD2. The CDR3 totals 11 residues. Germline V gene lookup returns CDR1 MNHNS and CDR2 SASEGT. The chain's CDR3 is CASRDREGRDF. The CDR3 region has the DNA TGTGCCAGCAGAGACCGGGAGGGCCGGGACTTC.

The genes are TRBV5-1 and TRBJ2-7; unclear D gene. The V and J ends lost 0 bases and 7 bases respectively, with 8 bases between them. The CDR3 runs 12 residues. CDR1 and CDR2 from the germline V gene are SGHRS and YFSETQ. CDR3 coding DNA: TGCGCCAGCAGCTTGGGTCCTCTGGAGCAGTACTTC. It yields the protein CASSLGPLEQYF.

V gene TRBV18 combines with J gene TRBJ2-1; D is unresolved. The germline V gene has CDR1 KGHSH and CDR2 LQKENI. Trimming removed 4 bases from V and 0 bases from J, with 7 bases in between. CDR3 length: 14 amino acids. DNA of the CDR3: TGTGCCAGCTCACTAGAGAGCTCCTACAATGAGCAGTTCTTC. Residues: CASSLESSYNEQFF.

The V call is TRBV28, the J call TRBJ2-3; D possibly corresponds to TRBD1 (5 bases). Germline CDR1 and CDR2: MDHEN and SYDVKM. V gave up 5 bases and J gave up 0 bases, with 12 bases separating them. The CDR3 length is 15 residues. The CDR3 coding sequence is TGTGCCAGCAGTGGGGCGCCTGGGAGCACAGATACGCAGTATTTT. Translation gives CASSGAPGSTDTQYF.

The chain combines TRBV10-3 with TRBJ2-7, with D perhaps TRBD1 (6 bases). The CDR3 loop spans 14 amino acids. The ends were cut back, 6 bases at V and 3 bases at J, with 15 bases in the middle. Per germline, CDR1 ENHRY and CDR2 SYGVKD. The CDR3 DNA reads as TGTGCCATCAGGGAAGACAGGCCAGACTACGAGCAGTACTTC. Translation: CAIREDRPDYEQYF.

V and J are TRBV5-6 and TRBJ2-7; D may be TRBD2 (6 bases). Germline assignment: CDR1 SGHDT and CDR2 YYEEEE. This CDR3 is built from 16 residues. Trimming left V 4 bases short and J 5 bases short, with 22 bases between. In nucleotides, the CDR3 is TGTGCCAGCAGCCCGGGAGACGCCGAGGCGTGGGACGAGCAGTACTTC. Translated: CASSPGDAEAWDEQYF.

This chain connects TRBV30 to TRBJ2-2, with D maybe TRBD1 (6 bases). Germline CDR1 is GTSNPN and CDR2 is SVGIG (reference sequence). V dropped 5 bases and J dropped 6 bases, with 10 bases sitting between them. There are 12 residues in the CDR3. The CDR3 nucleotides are TGTGCCTGGGGTGACAGGCCCGGGGAGCTGTTTTTT. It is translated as CAWGDRPGELFF.

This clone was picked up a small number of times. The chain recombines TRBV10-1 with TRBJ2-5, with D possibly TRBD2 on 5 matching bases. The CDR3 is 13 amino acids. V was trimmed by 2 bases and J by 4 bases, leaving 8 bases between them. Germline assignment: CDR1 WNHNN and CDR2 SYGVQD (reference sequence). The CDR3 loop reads CASSETSGETQYF. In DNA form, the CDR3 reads TGCGCCAGCAGTGAGACTAGTGGAGAGACCCAGTACTTC.

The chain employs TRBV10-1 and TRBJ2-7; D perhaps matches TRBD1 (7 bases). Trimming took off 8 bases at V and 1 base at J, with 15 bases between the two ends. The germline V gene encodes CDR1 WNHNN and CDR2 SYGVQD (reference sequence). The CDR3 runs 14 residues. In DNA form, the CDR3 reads TGCGCCAGCGTTGCGGGACAGCGTTCCTACGAGCAGTACTTC. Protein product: CASVAGQRSYEQYF.

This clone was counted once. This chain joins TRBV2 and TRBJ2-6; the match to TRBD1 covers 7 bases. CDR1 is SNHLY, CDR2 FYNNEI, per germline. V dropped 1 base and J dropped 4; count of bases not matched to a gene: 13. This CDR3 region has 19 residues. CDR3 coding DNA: TGTGCCAGCAGTGAAGTCCCAGGGGGTGGATCTGGGGGGGCCAACGTCCTGACTTTC. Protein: CASSEVPGGGSGGANVLTF.

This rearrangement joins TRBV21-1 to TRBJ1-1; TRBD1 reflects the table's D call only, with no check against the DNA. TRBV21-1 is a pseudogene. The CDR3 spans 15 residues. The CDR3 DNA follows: TGTGCCAGCAGCAAAGAAGGGGGATCAGGCACTGAAGCTTTCTTT. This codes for CASSKEGGSGTEAFF.

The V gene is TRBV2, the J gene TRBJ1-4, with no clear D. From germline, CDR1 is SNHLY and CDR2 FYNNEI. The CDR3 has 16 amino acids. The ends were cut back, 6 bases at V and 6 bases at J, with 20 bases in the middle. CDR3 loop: CASSDTVGGWDEKLFF. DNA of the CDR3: TGTGCCAGCAGCGATACAGTTGGAGGATGGGATGAAAAACTGTTTTTT.

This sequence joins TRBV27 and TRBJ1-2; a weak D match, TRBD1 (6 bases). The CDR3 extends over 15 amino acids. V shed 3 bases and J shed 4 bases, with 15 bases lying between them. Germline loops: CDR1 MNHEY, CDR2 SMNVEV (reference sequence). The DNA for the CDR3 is TGTGCCAGCAGTTTCTCCTTCCGGGACATCTATGGCTACACCTTC. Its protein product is CASSFSFRDIYGYTF.

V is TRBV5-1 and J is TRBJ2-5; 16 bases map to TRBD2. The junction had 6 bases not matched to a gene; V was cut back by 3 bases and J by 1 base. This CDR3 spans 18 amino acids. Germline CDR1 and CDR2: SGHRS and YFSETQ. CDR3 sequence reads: CASSWGTSGRASQETQYF. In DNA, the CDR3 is TGCGCCAGCAGCTGGGGGACTAGCGGGAGGGCTTCCCAAGAGACCCAGTACTTC.

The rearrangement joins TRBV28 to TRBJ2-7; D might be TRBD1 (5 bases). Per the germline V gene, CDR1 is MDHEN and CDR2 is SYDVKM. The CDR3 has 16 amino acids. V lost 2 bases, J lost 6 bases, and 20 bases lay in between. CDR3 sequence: CASSLNPRDEDSEQYF. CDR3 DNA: TGTGCCAGCAGTTTAAACCCCAGGGATGAAGATAGCGAGCAGTACTTC.

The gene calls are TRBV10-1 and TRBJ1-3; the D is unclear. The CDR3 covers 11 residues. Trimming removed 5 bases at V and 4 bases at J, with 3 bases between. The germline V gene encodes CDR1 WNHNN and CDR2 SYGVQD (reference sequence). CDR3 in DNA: TGCGCCAGCAGTCAGGGAAACACCATATATTTT. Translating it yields CASSQGNTIYF.

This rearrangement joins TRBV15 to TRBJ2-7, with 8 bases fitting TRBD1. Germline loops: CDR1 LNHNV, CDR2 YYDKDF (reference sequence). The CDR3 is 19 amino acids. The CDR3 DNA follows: TGTGACATCCACCACCCGGACAGGGTTGAAGCGACCATCCTCTACGAGCAGTACTTC. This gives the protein CDIHHPDRVEATILYEQYF.

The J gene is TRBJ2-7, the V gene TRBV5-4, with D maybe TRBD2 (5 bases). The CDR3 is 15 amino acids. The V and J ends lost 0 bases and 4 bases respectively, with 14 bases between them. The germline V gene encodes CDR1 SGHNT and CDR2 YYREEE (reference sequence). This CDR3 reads CASSLGTGINYEQYF. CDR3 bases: TGTGCCAGCAGCTTGGGGACTGGAATCAATTACGAGCAGTACTTC.

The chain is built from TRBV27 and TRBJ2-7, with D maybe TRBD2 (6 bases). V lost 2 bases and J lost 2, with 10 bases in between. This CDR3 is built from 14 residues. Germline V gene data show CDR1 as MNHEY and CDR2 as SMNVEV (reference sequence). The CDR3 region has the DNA TGTGCCAGCAGTTTAGCGGGGCCGACCTACGAGCAGTACTTC. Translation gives CASSLAGPTYEQYF.

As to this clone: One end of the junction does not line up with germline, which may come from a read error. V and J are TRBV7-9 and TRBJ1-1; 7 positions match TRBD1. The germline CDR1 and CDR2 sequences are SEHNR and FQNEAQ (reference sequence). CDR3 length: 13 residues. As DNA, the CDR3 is TGTGCCAGCAGCCCAGGGGGTGGGGTTACGGGATACTTT. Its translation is CASSPGGGVTGYF. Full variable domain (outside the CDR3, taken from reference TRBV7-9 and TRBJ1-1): DTGVSQNPRHKITKRGQNVTFRCDPISEHNRLYWYRQTLGQGPEFLTYFQNEAQLEKSRLLSDRFSAERPKGSFSTLEIQRTEQGDSAMYLCASSPGGGVTGYFGQGTRLTVV.

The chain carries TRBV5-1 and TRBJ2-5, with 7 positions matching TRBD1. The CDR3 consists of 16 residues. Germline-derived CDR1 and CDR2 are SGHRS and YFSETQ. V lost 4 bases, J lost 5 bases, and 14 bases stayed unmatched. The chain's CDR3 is CASSLGTDLRAETQYF. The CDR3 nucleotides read TGCGCCAGCAGCCTAGGGACAGATCTTAGGGCGGAGACCCAGTACTTC.

The CDR3 reads CASVGTGGKNQPQHF. DNA of the CDR3: TGTGCCAGCGTAGGGACAGGCGGTAAGAATCAGCCCCAGCATTTT. V and J are TRBV6-6 and TRBJ1-5; TRBD1 matches at 8 bases. This CDR3 is built from 15 residues. The germline CDR1 and CDR2 sequences are MNHNY and SVGAGI (reference sequence). After removal of 8 bases from V and 4 bases from J, the junction contained 10 bases not matched to a gene.